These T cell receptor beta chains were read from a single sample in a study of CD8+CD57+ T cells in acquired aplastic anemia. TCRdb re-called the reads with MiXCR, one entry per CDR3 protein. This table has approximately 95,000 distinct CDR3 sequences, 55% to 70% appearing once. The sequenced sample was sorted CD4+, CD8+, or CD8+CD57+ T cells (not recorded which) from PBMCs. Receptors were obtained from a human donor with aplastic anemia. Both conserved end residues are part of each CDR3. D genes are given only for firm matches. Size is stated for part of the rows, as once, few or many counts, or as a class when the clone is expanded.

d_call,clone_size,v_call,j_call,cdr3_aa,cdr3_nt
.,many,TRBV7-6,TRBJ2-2,CASSPEGGRVWTGELFF,TGTGCCAGCAGCCCAGAAGGGGGGAGGGTATGGACCGGGGAGCTGTTTTTT
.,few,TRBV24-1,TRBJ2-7,CAPGGGGYEQYF,TGTGCCCCTGGCGGCGGAGGCTACGAGCAGTACTTC
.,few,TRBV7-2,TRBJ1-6,CASSLDVFSPLHF,TGTGCCAGCAGCTTAGATGTGTTTTCACCCCTCCACTTT
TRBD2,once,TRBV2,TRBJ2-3,CASSRGLAGYTDTQYF,TGTGCCAGCAGCAGAGGACTAGCGGGGTACACAGATACGCAGTATTTT
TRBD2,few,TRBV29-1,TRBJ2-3,CSVGGAGGQDTQYF,TGCAGCGTTGGAGGAGCGGGGGGACAGGATACGCAGTATTTT
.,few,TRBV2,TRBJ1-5,CASSEGQTYQPQHF,TGTGCCAGCAGTGAAGGACAAACCTATCAGCCCCAGCATTTT
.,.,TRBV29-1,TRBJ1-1,CSVERRIGLFTEAFF,TGCAGCGTTGAAAGGAGGATAGGGCTATTCACTGAAGCTTTCTTT
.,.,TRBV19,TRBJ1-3,CASSMLISSGNTIYF,TGTGCCAGTAGTATGTTGATAAGCTCTGGAAACACCATATATTTT
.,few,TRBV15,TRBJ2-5,CATSRDRQETQYF,TGTGCCACCAGCAGAGATCGCCAAGAGACCCAGTACTTC
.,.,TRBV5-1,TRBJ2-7,CASSFVDRPYEQYF,TGCGCCAGCAGCTTCGTGGACAGACCTTACGAGCAGTACTTC
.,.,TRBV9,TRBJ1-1,CASSGGNTEAFF,TGTGCCAGCAGCGGTGGGAACACTGAAGCTTTCTTT
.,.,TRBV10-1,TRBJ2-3,CASSEGARDTQYF,TGCGCCAGCAGTGAGGGGGCCCGAGATACGCAGTATTTT
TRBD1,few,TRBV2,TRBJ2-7,CATREGQGYGYEQYF,TGTGCCACGAGAGAGGGACAGGGGTATGGATACGAGCAGTACTTC
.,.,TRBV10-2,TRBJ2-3,CASSAGTFSTDTQYF,TGCGCCAGCAGTGCGGGTACCTTTAGCACAGATACGCAGTATTTT
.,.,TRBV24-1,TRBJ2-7,CATGGIEGDEQYF,TGTGCCACCGGCGGTATAGAGGGGGACGAGCAGTACTTC
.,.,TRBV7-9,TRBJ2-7,CASSPRWPSSYEQYF,TGTGCCAGCAGCCCAAGGTGGCCCTCATCCTACGAGCAGTACTTC
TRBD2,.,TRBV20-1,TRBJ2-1,CSARRGGAYNEQFF,TGCAGTGCTAGGCGCGGGGGGGCCTACAATGAGCAGTTCTTC
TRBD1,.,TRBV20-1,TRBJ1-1,CSARPADRGPTEAFF,TGCAGTGCTAGGCCCGCGGACAGGGGGCCCACTGAAGCTTTCTTT
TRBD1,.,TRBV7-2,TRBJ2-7,CASSSDREVGEQYF,TGTGCCAGCAGCTCGGACAGGGAAGTAGGCGAGCAGTACTTC
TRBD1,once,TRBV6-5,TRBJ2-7,CASSYSGQGTEQYF,TGTGCCAGCAGTTACTCAGGACAGGGTACCGAGCAGTACTTC
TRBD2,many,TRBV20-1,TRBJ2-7,CSARGVAGGPYEQYF,TGCAGTGCTAGAGGGGTAGCGGGAGGGCCCTACGAGCAGTACTTC
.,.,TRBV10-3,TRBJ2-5,CAISAVQETQYF,TGTGCCATCAGTGCCGTTCAAGAGACCCAGTACTTC
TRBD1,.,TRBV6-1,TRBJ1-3,CATRDRVSTIYF,TGTGCCACACGGGACAGGGTGAGCACCATATATTTT
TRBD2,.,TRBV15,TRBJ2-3,CATSSLGRGSTDTQYF,TGTGCCACCAGCAGCTTGGGGCGGGGGAGCACAGATACGCAGTATTTT
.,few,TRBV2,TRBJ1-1,CASSERTEALF,TGTGCCAGCAGTGAACGTACTGAAGCTCTCTTT
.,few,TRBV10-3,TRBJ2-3,CAISVRGRTDTQYF,TGTGCCATCAGTGTTCGGGGTCGAACAGATACGCAGTATTTT
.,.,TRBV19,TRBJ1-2,CASTPQSGQNYGYTF,TGTGCCAGTACTCCCCAAAGTGGGCAGAACTATGGCTACACCTTC
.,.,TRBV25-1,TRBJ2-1,CASSDPGGRPYNEQFF,TGTGCCAGCAGTGATCCCGGAGGGAGACCCTACAATGAGCAGTTCTTC
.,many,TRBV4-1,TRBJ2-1,CASSQASNEQFF,TGCGCCAGCAGCCAAGCCAGCAATGAGCAGTTCTTC
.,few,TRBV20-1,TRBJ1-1,CSARAPGSTEAFF,TGCAGTGCCAGGGCGCCAGGGAGCACTGAAGCTTTCTTT
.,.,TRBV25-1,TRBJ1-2,CASSDRDGDGYTF,TGTGCCAGCAGTGACCGGGACGGGGATGGCTACACCTTC
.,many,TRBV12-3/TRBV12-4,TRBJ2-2,CASSLRQASTGELFF,TGTGCCAGCAGTTTACGCCAGGCGAGCACCGGGGAGCTGTTTTTT
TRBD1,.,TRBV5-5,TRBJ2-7,CASSLTGGYEQYF,TGTGCCAGCAGCTTGACAGGGGGCTACGAGCAGTACTTC
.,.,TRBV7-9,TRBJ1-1,CASSLAGGFF,TGTGCCAGCAGCTTAGCGGGGGGTTTCTTT